The 17 T cell receptor beta chains given below trace back to one sample, sequenced in a study of CD8+CD57+ T cells in acquired aplastic anemia. Template material for TCR beta VDJ and CDR3 profiling consisted of genomic DNA. TCRdb re-called the reads through MiXCR, storing one row per CDR3 protein. The sample yields about 220,000 distinct CDR3 sequences, 34% seen once. Sequencing input: sorted CD4+, CD8+, or CD8+CD57+ T cells (not recorded which) from PBMCs. All receptors come from a human donor in good health, serving as a control.

The V call is TRBV20-1, the J call TRBJ1-5; D is undetermined. V was trimmed by 6 bases and J by 2 bases, leaving 23 bases between them. Germline V gene sequence: CDR1 DFQATT, CDR2 SNEGSKA (reference sequence). CDR3 length equals 17 residues. The CDR3 spells CSARRTSGSGGNQPQHF. DNA of the CDR3: TGCAGTGCCCGACGGACTAGCGGGAGTGGTGGCAATCAGCCCCAGCATTTT.

This clonotype was counted only a few times. The chain joins TRBV3-1 to TRBJ2-7; 9 bases map to TRBD1. V was clipped by 5 bases and J by 1 base; unmatched bases: 6. The CDR3 runs to 15 residues. Germline assignment: CDR1 LGHDT and CDR2 YNNKEL (reference sequence). The CDR3 is CASSGRQGESYEQYF. CDR3 sequence (DNA): TGTGCCAGCAGCGGACGACAGGGGGAGTCCTACGAGCAGTACTTC.

This clonotype came up a few times. J is TRBJ1-2 and V is TRBV24-1; the match to TRBD1 covers 9 bases. The CDR3 runs to 13 residues. The junction had 3 bases not matched to a gene; V was cut back by 7 bases and J by 4 bases. CDR1 and CDR2 from the germline V gene are KGHDR and SFDVKD. This chain's CDR3 is CATSGTGPYGYTF. The CDR3 DNA reads as TGTGCCACCAGCGGGACAGGGCCCTATGGCTACACCTTC.

The table lists this clonotype with many counts. The V gene is TRBV11-2, the J gene TRBJ1-1; TRBD1 is a possible D gene (5 bases). Germline V lookup: CDR1 SGHAT, CDR2 FQNNGV. Trimming removed 1 base from V and 5 bases from J, with 11 bases in between. The CDR3 is made up of 14 amino acids. This CDR3 reads CASSLGGEGTEAFF. CDR3 sequence (DNA): TGTGCCAGCAGCTTAGGAGGGGAGGGGACTGAAGCTTTCTTT.

This clonotype was seen only a few times. This rearrangement joins TRBV13 to TRBJ2-3; D is ambiguous. Trimming shortened V by 2 bases and J by 1 base, and 7 bases separated the two germline ends. This CDR3 is built from 14 residues. Germline V gene data show CDR1 as PRHDT and CDR2 as FYEKMQ (reference sequence). CDR3 nucleotides: TGTGCCAGCAGCTTACCAGCCCGCACAGATACGCAGTATTTT. The encoded protein is CASSLPARTDTQYF.

The chain recombines TRBV30 with TRBJ2-1; D unresolved. The V gene lost 4 bases and the J gene lost 4 bases, with 17 bases spanning the gap. The germline CDR1 and CDR2 sequences are GTSNPN and SVGIG (reference sequence). This CDR3 is built from 15 residues. In nucleotides, the CDR3 is TGTGCCTGGACGCATCGGGTCCGTGGATACAATGAGCAGTTCTTC. It translates to CAWTHRVRGYNEQFF.

This clonotype appeared many times. The CDR3: CAISENGDYEQYF. In DNA form, the CDR3 reads TGTGCCATCAGTGAGAACGGGGACTACGAGCAGTACTTC. V usage is TRBV10-3 and J usage is TRBJ2-7; a weak D match, TRBD2 (5 bases). The V end lost 2 bases, the J end lost 3 bases, and 8 bases lay between the germline ends. The CDR3 covers 13 residues. The germline CDR1 and CDR2 sequences are ENHRY and SYGVKD.

The rearrangement joins TRBV20-1 to TRBJ2-5; D is uncertain. This CDR3 comprises 12 residues. Looked up from germline, CDR1 is DFQATT and CDR2 is SNEGSKA (reference sequence). Trimming shortened V by 3 bases and J by 1 base, and 6 bases separated the two germline ends. The CDR3: CSARASQETQYF. CDR3 bases: TGCAGTGCTAGGGCCAGCCAAGAGACCCAGTACTTC.

This clonotype was observed a few times. V is TRBV5-1 and J is TRBJ2-3; 7 bases match TRBD2. After removal of 5 bases from V and 0 bases from J, the junction contained 3 bases not matched to a gene. Germline CDR1 and CDR2: SGHRS and YFSETQ. This CDR3 is 14 amino acids long. The CDR3 DNA reads TGCGCCAGCAGTTATAGCGGGAGCACAGATACGCAGTATTTT. Translating it yields CASSYSGSTDTQYF.

This chain connects TRBV12-3 or TRBV12-4 to TRBJ1-5; D is unresolved. CDR3 length: 14 residues. V was shortened by 3 bases and J by 3 bases, with 9 bases between the two germline ends. The CDR3 loop reads CASSFVAINQPQHF. The CDR3 DNA sequence: TGTGCCAGCAGTTTCGTGGCGATCAATCAGCCCCAGCATTTT.

As regards this clonotype: This may be a read error, as it is one base from a much larger clone. The CDR3 end shows no conserved phenylalanine or tryptophan, and so a read error is likely. V gene TRBV5-1 combines with J gene TRBJ1-1, with D perhaps TRBD1 (5 bases). Germline CDR1 SGHRS, CDR2 YFSETQ. The CDR3 length is 14 residues. V lost 1 base, J lost 4 bases, and 11 bases lay in between. Here the CDR3 reads CASSLIGTATEAFS. The CDR3 region has the DNA TGCGCCAGCAGCTTGATCGGGACCGCCACTGAAGCTTTCTCT.

The chain couples TRBV10-1 to TRBJ1-2; D may be TRBD1 (5 bases). Germline V CDR1 and CDR2: WNHNN, SYGVQD (reference sequence). The CDR3 is 15 residues long. V was clipped by 7 bases and J by 4 bases, with 19 bases between them. The CDR3 DNA reads TGCGCCAGCATGGGGGTAAGGGGCCCCGGCTATGGCTACACCTTC. Translated, it gives CASMGVRGPGYGYTF.

V is TRBV20-1 and J is TRBJ1-1; no definite D call. This CDR3 region has 13 residues. V lost 3 bases to trimming and J lost 5 bases, with 13 bases between them. The germline CDR1 and CDR2 sequences are DFQATT and SNEGSKA (reference sequence). The CDR3 protein is CSASGPLGTEAFF. DNA of the CDR3: TGCAGTGCTAGTGGTCCGCTTGGGACTGAAGCTTTCTTT.

The genes are TRBV29-1 and TRBJ1-1, with 8 bases that match TRBD1. The V gene end was trimmed by 4 bases and the J gene end by 3 bases; junction bases not matched to a gene: 7. Per germline, CDR1 SQVTM and CDR2 ANQGSEA. The CDR3 extends over 14 amino acids. The CDR3 DNA reads TGCAGCGTTGTAAAGGACAGGGCCTACACTGAAGCTTTCTTT. Protein product: CSVVKDRAYTEAFF.

There are many counts of this clonotype. This chain joins TRBV7-2 and TRBJ2-3; no clear D gene. This CDR3 has 12 amino acids. Looked up from germline, CDR1 is SGHTA and CDR2 is FQGNSA. Deletions cut 2 bases from V and 4 bases from J, with 4 bases between. The CDR3 loop reads CASSLFSDTQYF. In DNA form, the CDR3 reads TGTGCCAGCAGCTTATTTTCAGATACGCAGTATTTT.

This chain uses TRBV5-1 with TRBJ1-2; 7 nucleotides align to TRBD1. Germline CDR1 is SGHRS and CDR2 is YFSETQ. With V trimmed by 4 bases and J by 5 bases, 23 bases remained unmatched. CDR3 length equals 19 residues. Here the CDR3 DNA reads TGCGCCAGCAGCCAAAAACGAGGGGACAGATTATATTTTAGGTATGGCTACACCTTC. Encoded protein: CASSQKRGDRLYFRYGYTF. Complete variable domain (other parts from reference TRBV5-1 and TRBJ1-2): KAGVTQTPRYLIKTRGQQVTLSCSPISGHRSVSWYQQTPGQGLQFLFEYFSETQRNKGNFPGRFSGRQFSNSRSEMNVSTLELGDSALYLCASSQKRGDRLYFRYGYTFGSGTRLTVV.

The gene calls are TRBV30 and TRBJ2-6; D not certain. The ends were cut back, 3 bases at V and 4 bases at J, with 4 bases in the middle. CDR1 GTSNPN and CDR2 SVGIG come from the germline V gene (reference sequence). This CDR3 has 12 amino acids. For the CDR3, the DNA is TGTGCCTGGAGACTGGGGGCCAACGTCCTGACTTTC. As protein: CAWRLGANVLTF.